This is a list of T cell receptor beta chains from one sample in a study of OX40 agonist ivuxolimab in advanced cancers. The repertoire was sequenced with immunoSEQ multiplex PCR; TCRdb's copy has only in-frame clones and lacks some. This table holds about 27,000 clones, 86% found once. Material: CD4+ or CD8+ T cells sorted from blood, obtained in a trial of the OX40 agonist ivuxolimab. These receptors were collected from an adult with an advanced solid tumor such as melanoma, head and neck, liver or kidney cancer. CDR3s leave out the opening cysteine and the closing phenylalanine or tryptophan. Size tells how often a clone was seen (once, few, many) or the class of an expanded clone, and some rows leave it out.

>TRBV28|.
ASSGALDQDGYT
>TRBV7-9|.
ASSPSGTVSYEQY
>TRBV11-2|.
ASSFYSGANVLT
>TRBV2|.
ASSLGQSSYNEQF
>TRBV7-7|.
ASSSPNQSGGWTQY
>TRBV14|.
ASSHFHTGTANTEAF
>TRBV12-5|.
ASGLITSASGSPLH
>TRBV5-6|once
ASSLEGTGHGFQETQY
>TRBV28|once
ASSLTRGGNTEAF
>TRBV27|.
ASSPSRGGSYNEQF
>TRBV29-1|.
SVVRLAGGPDTGELF
>TRBV14|.
ASSRVDNEQF
>TRBV6-5|.
ASSAGQADEQY
>TRBV5-6|.
ASSPTGIYEQY
>TRBV11-2|.
ASSLSSETLLNTGELF
>TRBV5-1|.
ASSLGEELF
>TRBV27|.
ASSLLGQGRQPQH
>TRBV4-2|once
ASSHPPDGISGNTIY
>TRBV9|.
ASSVSGGSYNSPLH
>TRBV29-1|.
SVEGTLSYEQY
>TRBV7-3|.
ASSLNPTRLTDTQY
>TRBV28|.
ASSLGTEAF
>TRBV27|.
ASSTRLAGGLDTQY
>TRBV6-4|few
ASSDSPVNSPLH
>TRBV10-3|.
AIMEANRNGYT
>TRBV9|.
ASGRFPPGIMTSTDTQY
>TRBV4-1|.
ASSQPDQRGEQY
>TRBV5-5|.
ASSPAGGLSDEQY
>TRBV6-5|once
ASTAGTRRYNEQF
>TRBV30|.
AWETGEITGELF
>TRBV5-8|.
ASSFGTGATGELF
>TRBV11-2|few
ASSRRDYEQY
>TRBV6-5|.
ASSYSDRNTEAF
>TRBV7-8|.
ASSLLYPPLH
>TRBV6-4|medium-sized
ASSGGDYNEQF
>TRBV2|.
ASNGGPRRVSTDTQY
>TRBV27|once
ASSLLGGEQY
>TRBV19|once
ASRNREGYRGYT
>TRBV5-6|.
ASSPLVRVQGYEQY
>TRBV5-1|.
ASNFSWEGGDEEQPQH
>TRBV7-9|.
ASSSGPGQETQY
>TRBV5-5|.
ASSLGRATYEQY
>TRBV27|.
ASSDLNTDTQY
>TRBV9|.
ASSAGTEAF
>TRBV10-3|.
ANHDLYGYT
>TRBV11-2|few
ASSQYRDRPYNEQF
>TRBV4-2|.
ASSPPATETQY